Described below is a single T cell receptor (beta chain) sequence and its context. What it binds is not known. The use of a sample-barcoded 5' primer and a J-beta primer mix characterized a second PCR of about 7 to 12 cycles. A tag from a template-switch adaptor with 12 random nucleotides marked each cDNA molecule. In TCRdb, the 5' RACE reads were re-called with MiXCR into one record per CDR3 protein. The sample yields approximately 1,000,000 distinct CDR3 sequences, roughly two fifths seen once. Those donating, healthy Caucasian individuals from Russia, were aged 6 to 90. With each sample, at least 5.5 micrograms of total RNA were extracted. The data were taken from a study of blood T cells in healthy people across ages. Study-level findings and limits: The lack of PBMC sorting stopped any conclusive naive versus antigen-experienced comparison.

Germline values: CDR1 MNHNS, CDR2 SASEGT. V dropped 6 bases and J dropped 6 bases, with 14 bases sitting between them. The CDR3 has 13 amino acids. The chain uses TRBV6-1 and TRBJ1-2; TRBD1 might be the D (6 bases). Sequencing was done on a sample of blood. The receptor was isolated from a young man in good health. Written as DNA, the CDR3 is TGTGCCAGCAGAGTACAGGGCATCGATGGCTACACCTTC. It specifies CASRVQGIDGYTF.